This TCR beta chain emerged from a study of T cell repertoires in cytomegalovirus infection. Study in general: Both a matching HLA type and CMV infection were indicated by public TCR beta signatures. General study points: What dominated the ex vivo response were HLA-C-restricted CMV-specific TCR beta clonotypes.

This clonotype showed up just a few times. Antigen unknown. CDR1 ENHRY and CDR2 SYGVKD come from the germline V gene. This CDR3 region has 14 residues. Losses at the gene ends were 6 bases for V and 5 bases for J; bases not matched to a gene: 5. TCRdb re-derived calls from the reads in MiXCR, one entry per CDR3 protein. Of roughly 230,000 distinct CDR3 sequences listed, roughly 22% are singletons. Sequenced material: CD8+ T cells from PBMCs. This receptor was obtained from a human donor in good health (CMV status not recorded). Some clones in this sample may be carry-over from other donors' samples. The V call is TRBV10-3, the J call TRBJ2-7, with 12 bases identical to TRBD1. The CDR3 region has the DNA TGTGCCATCAGCACCGGGACAGGGGGCGACGAGCAGTACTTC. Its protein is CAISTGTGGDEQYF.